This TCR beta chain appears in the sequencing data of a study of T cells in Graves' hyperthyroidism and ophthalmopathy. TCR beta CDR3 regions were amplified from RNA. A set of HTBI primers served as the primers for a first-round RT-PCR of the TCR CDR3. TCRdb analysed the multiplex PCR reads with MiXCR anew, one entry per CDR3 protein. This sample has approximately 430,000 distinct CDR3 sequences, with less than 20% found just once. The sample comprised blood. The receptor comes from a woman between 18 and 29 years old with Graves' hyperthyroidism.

The CDR3 DNA sequence: TGTGCCAGCAGCCATTTAGCGGGAGGGTACGGGGAGCTGTTTTTT. Its protein product is CASSHLAGGYGELFF. This chain uses TRBV3-1 with TRBJ2-2, with 11 bases lining up with TRBD2. V lost 3 bases and J lost 7; bases outside the gene matches: 4. The CDR3 length is 15 residues. Per germline, CDR1 LGHDT and CDR2 YNNKEL (reference sequence).